This section outlines one TCR beta chain sequence together with its context. This CDR3 has 11 residues. Trimming left V 3 bases short and J 3 bases short, with 2 bases between. Germline lookup yields CDR1 LGHNT and CDR2 FRNRAP. The data were taken from a study of CD8 T cells in Susac syndrome. Random hexamers were used to reverse transcribe the RNA input (about 0.45 to 1 ug). TCRdb independently ran MiXCR on the immunoSEQ multiplex PCR reads; one entry per CDR3 protein. The sample lists over 100,000 distinct CDR3 sequences; under 96% were seen once. V usage is TRBV12-5 and J usage is TRBJ2-5; D remains unclear. Sequenced material: CD4+ T cells from PBMCs. This receptor was taken from a human donor with Susac syndrome. The CDR3 protein is CASGLKETQYF. CDR3 in DNA: TGTGCTAGTGGTTTAAAAGAGACCCAGTACTTC. Full variable domain (outside the CDR3, taken from reference TRBV12-5 and TRBJ2-5): DARVTQTPRHKVTEMGQEVTMRCQPILGHNTVFWYRQTMMQGLELLAYFRNRAPLDDSGMPKDRFSAEMPDATLATLKIQPSEPRDSAVYFCASGLKETQYFGPGTRLLVL.